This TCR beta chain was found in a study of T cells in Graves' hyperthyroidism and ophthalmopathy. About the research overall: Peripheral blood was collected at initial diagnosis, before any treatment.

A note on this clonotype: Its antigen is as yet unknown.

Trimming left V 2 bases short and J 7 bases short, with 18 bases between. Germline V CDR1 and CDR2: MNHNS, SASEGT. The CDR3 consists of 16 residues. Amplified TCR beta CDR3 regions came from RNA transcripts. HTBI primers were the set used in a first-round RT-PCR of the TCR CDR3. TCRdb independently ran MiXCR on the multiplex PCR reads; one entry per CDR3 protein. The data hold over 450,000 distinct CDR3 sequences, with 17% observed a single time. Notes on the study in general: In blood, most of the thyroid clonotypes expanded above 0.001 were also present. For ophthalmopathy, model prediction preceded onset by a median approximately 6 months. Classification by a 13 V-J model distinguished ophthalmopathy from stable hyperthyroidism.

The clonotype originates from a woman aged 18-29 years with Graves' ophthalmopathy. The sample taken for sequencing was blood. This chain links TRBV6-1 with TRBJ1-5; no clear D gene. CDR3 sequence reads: CASSEYVGTQRQPQHF. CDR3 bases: TGTGCCAGCAGTGAATACGTGGGCACCCAACGACAGCCCCAGCATTTT.